The 25 T cell receptor beta chains reported below all come from one sample, sequenced in a study of cytomegalovirus exposure and HLA in healthy donors. Researchers ran the PCR with 60 Vbeta and 13 Jbeta primers. Profiled with immunoSEQ multiplex PCR; TCRdb holds only in-frame clones, not every one. The sample shows around 130,000 clones, roughly 84% of them seen only once. What was sequenced was PBMCs. These receptors all stem from a boy aged 10-17 years in good health and CMV-seronegative.

The chain carries TRBV15 and TRBJ1-5, with D maybe TRBD1 (6 bases). The CDR3 sequence is 15 residues long. Germline CDR1 is LNHNV and CDR2 is YYDKDF (reference sequence). Trimming left V 5 bases short and J 3 bases short, with 14 bases between. CDR3 sequence (DNA): TGTGCCACCAGCGCCGGGCAGGGGACCAATCAGCCCCAGCATTTT. This codes for CATSAGQGTNQPQHF.

This clone has just one count. The chain combines TRBV11-2 with TRBJ2-7; perhaps TRBD1 as D (5 bases). The germline V gene encodes CDR1 SGHAT and CDR2 FQNNGV. There are 16 residues in the CDR3. Trimming pared 0 bases from V and 4 bases from J, leaving 16 bases between. CDR3 sequence reads: CASSLDGAQAFYEQYF. CDR3 nucleotides: TGTGCCAGCAGCTTAGATGGGGCACAGGCCTTTTACGAGCAGTACTTC.

The V call is TRBV4-3, the J call TRBJ2-7; 7 bases line up with TRBD1. The ends lost 4 bases at V and 2 bases at J; junction bases unmatched: 5. Germline V gene lookup returns CDR1 LGHNA and CDR2 YSLEER. This CDR3 has 14 residues. The CDR3 sequence is CASSRGTDAYEQYF. DNA for the CDR3: TGCGCCAGCAGCCGGGGGACAGACGCCTACGAGCAGTACTTC.

The chain recombines TRBV2 with TRBJ2-1; the D gene is possibly TRBD2 (5 bases). The V end was cut by 3 bases, the J end by 10 bases, with 7 bases between. The CDR3 has 11 residues. CDR1 is SNHLY, CDR2 FYNNEI, per germline. This CDR3 reads CASSEGVEQFF. The DNA for the CDR3 is TGTGCCAGCAGTGAGGGAGTCGAGCAGTTCTTC.

The V gene is TRBV2, the J gene TRBJ2-1, with 10 bases fitting TRBD2. Looked up from germline, CDR1 is SNHLY and CDR2 is FYNNEI. Trimming removed 5 bases from V and 7 bases from J; junction bases left unmatched: 2. CDR3 length equals 13 residues. The CDR3 is CASSTSGVNEQFF. CDR3 nucleotide sequence: TGTGCCAGCAGTACTAGCGGGGTGAATGAGCAGTTCTTC.

This clone has just one count. The chain has TRBV9 and TRBJ2-5; D is perhaps TRBD1 (6 bases). Germline CDR1 SGDLS, CDR2 YYNGEE. Trimming took off 4 bases at V and 0 bases at J, with 13 bases between the two ends. The CDR3 length is 15 residues. DNA of the CDR3: TGTGCCAGCAGCCCCGGGACAACGTACCAAGAGACCCAGTACTTC. Protein sequence: CASSPGTTYQETQYF.

The CDR3 coding sequence is TGTGCCAGCAGCTTAACTTACGAGCAGTACTTC. Amino acids: CASSLTYEQYF. The rearrangement links TRBV13 to TRBJ2-7; D not certain. From germline, CDR1 is PRHDT and CDR2 FYEKMQ (reference sequence). The V end lost 2 bases, the J end lost 4 bases, and 3 bases lay between the germline ends. The CDR3 length is 11 residues.

V usage is TRBV27 and J usage is TRBJ2-3; 8 bases are shared with TRBD1. The germline V gene encodes CDR1 MNHEY and CDR2 SMNVEV (reference sequence). The CDR3 contains 16 residues. V dropped 2 bases and J dropped 2; count of bases not matched to a gene: 6. The CDR3 bases are TGTGCCAGCAGTTTACTGGGACAGGCCCTCACAGATACGCAGTATTTT. Translation: CASSLLGQALTDTQYF.

The chain carries TRBV29-1 and TRBJ1-5; 7 bases align to TRBD1. Germline CDR1 reads SQVTM; CDR2 reads ANQGSEA. The CDR3 has 20 residues. V shed 3 bases, J shed 0 bases, and the junction held 20 bases outside the gene matches. CDR3: CSVDEGPDRDGCGSNQPQHF. CDR3 sequence (DNA): TGCAGCGTTGATGAGGGTCCAGACAGGGATGGCTGTGGTAGCAATCAGCCCCAGCATTTT.

This clone was detected only a few times. The J gene is TRBJ1-1, the V gene TRBV27; D not resolved. The CDR3 consists of 16 residues. V lost 5 bases, J lost 1 base, and 17 bases lay in between. CDR1 MNHEY and CDR2 SMNVEV come from the germline V gene (reference sequence). The CDR3 DNA follows: TGTGCCAGCAGTCCACGGGGAAGCGTTACGAACACTGAAGCTTTCTTT. This codes for CASSPRGSVTNTEAFF.

This clone is a singleton in its sample. The chain combines TRBV4-2 with TRBJ2-7, with D perhaps matching TRBD2 (6 bases). CDR1 and CDR2 (germline): LGHNA, YNFKEQ. V was cut by 0 bases and J by 4 bases, with 16 bases left in between. There are 16 residues in the CDR3. CDR3 nucleotides: TGTGCCAGCAGCCAAGAATCTCAGCTAGCGAGGTACGAGCAGTACTTC. This encodes CASSQESQLARYEQYF.

The rearrangement uses TRBV6-1 and TRBJ1-1; D is unresolved. V was cut by 6 bases and J by 0 bases, with 5 bases left in between. The germline V gene encodes CDR1 MNHNS and CDR2 SASEGT. The CDR3 runs 12 residues. CDR3 protein: CASSEMNTEAFF. The DNA of the CDR3 is TGTGCCAGCAGCGAGATGAACACTGAAGCTTTCTTT.

The gene calls are TRBV7-9 and TRBJ1-2; TRBD1 agrees at 7 bases. After removal of 8 bases from V and 2 bases from J, the junction contained 8 bases not matched to a gene. The germline V gene encodes CDR1 SEHNR and CDR2 FQNEAQ (reference sequence). The CDR3 consists of 14 residues. As DNA, the CDR3 is TGTGCCAGCCAGGGGGGCAGGGGCAACTATGGCTACACCTTC. Protein sequence: CASQGGRGNYGYTF.

A remark on this clone: The same CDR3 arises from other DNA sequences in this sample as well. The rearrangement joins TRBV19 to TRBJ1-2; tentative D call: TRBD1 (6 bases). Per germline, CDR1 LNHDA and CDR2 SQIVND (reference sequence). The CDR3 has 12 amino acids. V was clipped by 5 bases and J by 7 bases, with 11 bases between them. In DNA, the CDR3 is TGTGCCAGTAGTGTACAGGGTTCTGGCTACACCTTC. Translated, it gives CASSVQGSGYTF.

The V call is TRBV30, the J call TRBJ2-5; TRBD1 aligns across 7 bases. The CDR3 has 13 amino acids. Germline V lookup: CDR1 GTSNPN, CDR2 SVGIG (reference sequence). V dropped 3 bases and J dropped 6; count of bases not matched to a gene: 7. The CDR3 coding sequence is TGTGCCTGGAGATTGACAGGGCTGCAGACCCAGTACTTC. It encodes CAWRLTGLQTQYF.

The chain employs TRBV13 and TRBJ2-7; perhaps TRBD1 as D (6 bases). The CDR3 totals 12 residues. V lost 7 bases, J lost 5 bases, and 12 bases lay in between. CDR1 and CDR2 from the germline V gene are PRHDT and FYEKMQ (reference sequence). The CDR3 here is CASKQGEDEQYF. CDR3 DNA sequence: TGTGCCAGCAAACAGGGTGAGGACGAGCAGTACTTC.

The CDR3 protein is CASIGGTSGTGELFF. In nucleotides, the CDR3 is TGTGCCTCCATCGGCGGGACCAGTGGCACCGGGGAGCTGTTTTTT. The V call is TRBV30, the J call TRBJ2-2; TRBD2 is a possible D gene (6 bases). V lost 7 bases, J lost 4 bases, and 19 bases lay in between. CDR3 length: 15 residues. Germline V CDR1 and CDR2: GTSNPN, SVGIG (reference sequence). The full variable domain, in which reference TRBV30 and TRBJ2-2 provide the parts outside the CDR3, is SQTIHQWPATLVQPVGSPLSLECTVEGTSNPNLYWYRQAAGRGLQLLFYSVGIGQISSEVPQNLSASRPQDRQFILSSKKLLLSDSGFYLCASIGGTSGTGELFFGEGSRLTVL.

The CDR3 reads CASSFSGLTEAFF. The CDR3 DNA reads TGTGCCAGCAGCTTTTCAGGGTTGACTGAAGCTTTCTTT. V and J are TRBV7-3 and TRBJ1-1, with D possibly TRBD1 on 5 matching bases. CDR1 is SGHTA, CDR2 FQGTGA, per germline. The length of the CDR3 is 13 residues. V lost 3 bases, J lost 5 bases, and 10 bases lay in between.

The CDR3 DNA is TGTGCCACCCTTGGGGACAGCAATGAGCAGTTCTTC. It specifies CATLGDSNEQFF. V is TRBV6-1 and J is TRBJ2-1, with 7 bases aligning to TRBD1. The germline gives CDR1 MNHNS, CDR2 SASEGT. V shed 10 bases, J shed 6 bases, and the junction held 6 bases outside the gene matches. The CDR3 runs 12 residues.

This clone was recorded once. The chain joins TRBV25-1 to TRBJ1-1; 7 bases align to TRBD1. This CDR3 is built from 14 residues. CDR1 and CDR2 from the germline V gene are MGHDK and SYGVNS. The junction had 8 bases not matched to a gene; V was cut back by 3 bases and J by 7 bases. The CDR3 DNA follows: TGTGCCAGCAGTGACTCAAGTCAGGGGGATGAAGCTTTCTTT. Amino acids: CASSDSSQGDEAFF.

This chain connects TRBV19 to TRBJ2-7; 12 bases agree with TRBD2. Germline assignment: CDR1 LNHDA and CDR2 SQIVND (reference sequence). V trimming: 4 bases; J trimming: 0 bases; junction bases outside the gene matches: 10. The CDR3 loop spans 18 amino acids. Written as DNA, the CDR3 is TGTGCCAGTAGTAGGGAGAGGACTAGCGGGATCCCCTCCTACGAGCAGTACTTC. Its protein product is CASSRERTSGIPSYEQYF.

The CDR3 DNA sequence: TGTGCCTGGAAACTAGCGGGAGCCTACGAGCAGTACTTC. Its translation: CAWKLAGAYEQYF. The chain couples TRBV30 to TRBJ2-7, with TRBD2 identical over 11 bases. Germline V gene sequence: CDR1 GTSNPN, CDR2 SVGIG (reference sequence). This CDR3 region has 13 residues. Germline trimming cut 4 bases from V and 2 bases from J; bases unmatched to any gene: 1.

The chain has TRBV7-3 and TRBJ2-5; TRBD2 might be the D (5 bases). CDR1 is SGHTA and CDR2 is FQGTGA in the germline V gene. The CDR3 extends over 13 amino acids. Between the trimmed V and J ends, which lost 1 base and 4 bases, there was a span of 7 bases. CDR3 loop: CASSLNGVETQYF. In DNA, the CDR3 is TGTGCCAGCAGCTTAAACGGGGTAGAGACCCAGTACTTC.

This clone was seen only once. The rearrangement uses TRBV27 and TRBJ2-7, with TRBD1 matching over 7 bases. The germline CDR1 and CDR2 sequences are MNHEY and SMNVEV (reference sequence). V was pared by 2 bases and J by 3 bases, with 10 bases of the junction left unmatched. CDR3 length: 16 amino acids. CDR3 region: CASSLKGAKLDYEQYF. CDR3 in DNA: TGTGCCAGCAGTTTAAAGGGGGCGAAACTCGACTACGAGCAGTACTTC.

This sequence joins TRBV5-1 and TRBJ1-1; TRBD1 agrees at 8 bases. The CDR3 consists of 16 residues. CDR1 is SGHRS and CDR2 is YFSETQ in the germline V gene. After removal of 5 bases from V and 2 bases from J, the junction contained 11 bases not matched to a gene. The CDR3 spells CASRQRTGIGNTEAFF. The CDR3 bases are TGCGCCAGCAGGCAACGGACAGGGATCGGAAACACTGAAGCTTTCTTT.